The rows below give T cell receptor beta chains drawn from one sample of a study of T-cell reconstitution after alpha-beta-depleted transplantation in children. TCRdb reprocessed the PCR reads with MiXCR, giving one entry per CDR3 protein. The sample consists of about 500,000 distinct CDR3 sequences, approximately 30% of them appearing once. Sequencing was performed on PBMCs from the stem cell graft donor, taken from the stem cell graft. Receptor source: a human donor who donated a stem cell graft to a child with aplastic anemia. The CDR3 runs from the conserved cysteine through the conserved F or W. Each record gives: clone size, V gene, D gene, J gene, CDR3 protein, CDR3 DNA. D genes are given only for firm matches. Only part of the rows carry a size: once, few, many, or a class if the clone is expanded.

size: NA; V: TRBV19; D: NA; J: TRBJ1-1; CDR3: CASSAPTSRGTEAFF; DNA: TGTGCCAGTAGTGCCCCGACAAGCAGGGGCACTGAAGCTTTCTTT
size: NA; V: TRBV7-8; D: NA; J: TRBJ1-4; CDR3: CASSLKRTEVATNEKLFF; DNA: TGTGCCAGCAGCTTAAAGCGGACAGAGGTTGCAACTAATGAAAAACTGTTTTTT
size: few; V: TRBV9; D: NA; J: TRBJ1-5; CDR3: CASSVGGGQPQHF; DNA: TGTGCCAGCAGCGTGGGGGGGGGTCAGCCCCAGCATTTT
size: few; V: TRBV6-1; D: NA; J: TRBJ1-3; CDR3: CASTLSIPPGAGNTIYF; DNA: TGTGCCAGCACCCTATCGATCCCCCCGGGCGCTGGAAACACCATATATTTT
size: few; V: TRBV12-3/TRBV12-4; D: NA; J: TRBJ2-7; CDR3: CASSLLASYEQYF; DNA: TGTGCCAGCAGTTTGTTGGCCTCCTACGAGCAGTACTTC
size: NA; V: TRBV20-1; D: NA; J: TRBJ2-3; CDR3: CSARDLEGEPDTQYF; DNA: TGCAGTGCTAGAGATCTAGAGGGAGAGCCAGATACGCAGTATTTT
size: NA; V: TRBV4-3; D: TRBD2; J: TRBJ2-1; CDR3: CASSQTHLLADHSYNEQFF; DNA: TGCGCCAGCAGCCAAACCCATTTGCTAGCGGACCACTCCTACAATGAGCAGTTCTTC
size: NA; V: TRBV4-3; D: TRBD2; J: TRBJ2-7; CDR3: CASSPGLALNEQYF; DNA: TGCGCCAGCAGCCCGGGACTAGCTTTGAACGAGCAGTACTTC
size: NA; V: TRBV9; D: TRBD1; J: TRBJ1-1; CDR3: CASSADRDRGDTEAFF; DNA: TGTGCCAGCAGCGCAGACCGGGACAGGGGGGACACTGAAGCTTTCTTT
size: NA; V: TRBV7-2; D: NA; J: TRBJ1-1; CDR3: CASSLNRVTEAFF; DNA: TGTGCCAGCAGCCTGAACAGGGTTACTGAAGCTTTCTTT
size: NA; V: TRBV4-2; D: TRBD2; J: TRBJ2-1; CDR3: CASSQGLAGVSNEQFF; DNA: TGTGCCAGCAGCCAAGGACTAGCGGGAGTCTCCAATGAGCAGTTCTTC
size: few; V: TRBV30; D: NA; J: TRBJ1-1; CDR3: CAWNIGPLNTEAFF; DNA: TGTGCCTGGAATATAGGACCATTGAACACTGAAGCTTTCTTT
size: NA; V: TRBV5-1; D: NA; J: TRBJ1-1; CDR3: CASSRGETTNTEAFF; DNA: TGCGCCAGCAGCCGGGGGGAGACAACGAACACTGAAGCTTTCTTT
size: few; V: TRBV19; D: NA; J: TRBJ2-2; CDR3: CASSRRGGQTNTGELFF; DNA: TGTGCCAGTAGTAGAAGGGGGGGACAGACGAACACCGGGGAGCTGTTTTTT
size: NA; V: TRBV6-1; D: TRBD1; J: TRBJ2-2; CDR3: CASTPGQGSATTGELFF; DNA: TGTGCCAGCACCCCGGGACAGGGTTCGGCGACCACCGGGGAGCTGTTTTTT
size: few; V: TRBV20-1; D: TRBD1; J: TRBJ1-5; CDR3: CSARGVEGADQPQHF; DNA: TGCAGTGCTAGGGGGGTTGAGGGGGCCGATCAGCCCCAGCATTTT
size: few; V: TRBV7-9; D: TRBD2; J: TRBJ2-2; CDR3: CASSSHGGNGELFF; DNA: TGTGCCAGCAGCTCACACGGGGGGAACGGGGAGCTGTTTTTT
size: NA; V: TRBV7-2; D: TRBD1; J: TRBJ2-5; CDR3: CASSYPGQGQETQYF; DNA: TGTGCCAGCAGCTACCCGGGACAGGGCCAAGAGACCCAGTACTTC
size: NA; V: TRBV28; D: NA; J: TRBJ1-5; CDR3: CASGVGQPQHF; DNA: TGTGCCAGTGGGGTCGGACAGCCCCAGCATTTT
size: NA; V: TRBV5-6; D: NA; J: TRBJ2-5; CDR3: CASSFSSMVETQYF; DNA: TGTGCCAGCAGCTTCTCATCCATGGTAGAGACCCAGTACTTC
size: few; V: TRBV20-1; D: NA; J: TRBJ2-2; CDR3: CSAWDTNTGELFF; DNA: TGCAGTGCTTGGGACACTAACACCGGGGAGCTGTTTTTT
size: NA; V: TRBV20-1; D: NA; J: TRBJ2-7; CDR3: CSAGGKRGVADEQYF; DNA: TGCAGTGCTGGGGGTAAGAGGGGGGTAGCAGACGAGCAGTACTTC
size: few; V: TRBV12-2; D: NA; J: TRBJ1-2; CDR3: CASRLEGRGAYTF; DNA: TGTGCAAGTCGCTTAGAAGGAAGAGGGGCCTACACCTTC
size: few; V: TRBV5-4; D: NA; J: TRBJ1-2; CDR3: CASSLDLSNYGYTF; DNA: TGTGCCAGCAGCTTGGATCTTTCTAACTATGGCTACACCTTC
size: few; V: TRBV20-1; D: NA; J: TRBJ1-2; CDR3: CSARDGRDYGYTF; DNA: TGCAGTGCTAGAGATGGCAGGGACTATGGCTACACCTTC
size: few; V: TRBV30; D: TRBD1; J: TRBJ2-2; CDR3: CAWKQGVYTLRTGELFF; DNA: TGTGCCTGGAAGCAGGGGGTTTATACTTTGAGGACCGGGGAGCTGTTTTTT
size: NA; V: TRBV5-5; D: NA; J: TRBJ1-2; CDR3: CASSLDGLANYGYTF; DNA: TGTGCCAGCAGCTTGGACGGGTTAGCTAACTATGGCTACACCTTC
size: NA; V: TRBV7-6; D: NA; J: TRBJ2-5; CDR3: CASSFTGSKAETQYF; DNA: TGTGCCAGCAGCTTTACCGGGAGTAAGGCAGAGACCCAGTACTTC
size: NA; V: TRBV28; D: NA; J: TRBJ2-7; CDR3: CASSPHISYEQYF; DNA: TGTGCCAGCAGCCCTCATATATCCTACGAGCAGTACTTC
size: NA; V: TRBV10-3; D: NA; J: TRBJ1-2; CDR3: CAISDSYGYTF; DNA: TGTGCCATCAGTGACAGCTATGGCTACACCTTC
size: NA; V: TRBV6-2/TRBV6-3; D: NA; J: TRBJ1-1; CDR3: CASPQKGSSNTEAFF; DNA: TGTGCCAGCCCCCAAAAGGGCAGCTCGAACACTGAAGCTTTCTTT
size: few; V: TRBV11-3; D: TRBD2; J: TRBJ2-5; CDR3: CASSLGRASGNQETQYF; DNA: TGTGCCAGCAGCTTAGGACGAGCTAGCGGGAATCAAGAGACCCAGTACTTC
size: NA; V: TRBV29-1; D: TRBD2; J: TRBJ2-7; CDR3: CSVGLVLAGGYEQYF; DNA: TGCAGCGTTGGGTTAGTCCTAGCGGGAGGTTACGAGCAGTACTTC
size: NA; V: TRBV25-1; D: TRBD2; J: TRBJ2-7; CDR3: CASSRGEYEQYF; DNA: TGTGCCAGCAGTCGGGGGGAGTACGAGCAGTACTTC
size: NA; V: TRBV11-2; D: TRBD2; J: TRBJ2-2; CDR3: CASSFGSPLAGSLPGELFF; DNA: TGTGCCAGCAGCTTTGGGTCCCCTTTAGCGGGATCCCTTCCCGGGGAGCTGTTTTTT
size: NA; V: TRBV27; D: NA; J: TRBJ1-5; CDR3: CASSSRHSNQPQHF; DNA: TGTGCCAGCAGTTCCCGTCATAGCAATCAGCCCCAGCATTTT
size: many; V: TRBV9; D: TRBD1; J: TRBJ2-1; CDR3: CASTTTGTAYNEQFF; DNA: TGTGCCAGCACCACCACCGGGACAGCGTACAATGAGCAGTTCTTC